The entry below describes one T cell receptor beta chain. Germline CDR1 is PRHDT and CDR2 is FYEKMQ (reference sequence). CDR3 length: 15 amino acids. Trimming removed 5 bases from V and 7 bases from J; junction bases left unmatched: 6. Only in-frame clones appear in the TCRdb table, and some are missing; sequencing was by immunoSEQ multiplex PCR. The table shows 250,000 or so clones, with just under 90% occurring only once. The data belong to a study of blood T cell repertoires in COVID-19. Across the study: T cells, B-cell-depleted T cells, or PBMCs provided the cDNA or gDNA that served as material.

Participant reports of clinical history set cohort assignment. This receptor was taken from a woman aged 25 to 45 with acute COVID-19. The specimen was PBMCs or T cells enriched from blood (not recorded which). V gene TRBV13 combines with J gene TRBJ2-1; TRBD2 matches 12 bases. The CDR3 spells CASSHTSGRFNEQFF. In DNA, the CDR3 is TGTGCCAGCAGCCACACTAGCGGGAGGTTTAATGAGCAGTTCTTC.